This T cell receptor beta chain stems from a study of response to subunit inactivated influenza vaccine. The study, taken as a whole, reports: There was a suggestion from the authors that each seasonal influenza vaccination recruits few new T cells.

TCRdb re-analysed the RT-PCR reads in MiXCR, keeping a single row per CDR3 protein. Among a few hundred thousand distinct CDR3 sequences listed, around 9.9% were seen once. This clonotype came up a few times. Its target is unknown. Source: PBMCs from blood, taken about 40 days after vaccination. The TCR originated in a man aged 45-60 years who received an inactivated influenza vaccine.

As DNA, the CDR3 is TGCGCCAGCAGCAGAGACAGGAGCATCCCCTACGAGCAGTACTTC. Its translation is CASSRDRSIPYEQYF. The chain has TRBV5-1 and TRBJ2-7, with D tentatively TRBD1 (6 bases). Trimming pared 4 bases from V and 2 bases from J, leaving 16 bases between. The germline V gene encodes CDR1 SGHRS and CDR2 YFSETQ. The CDR3 length is 15 residues.